A single sample gave rise to the 3 T cell receptor beta chains below, sequenced in a study of control samples from healthy donors and cancer patients. TCRdb's table, derived via immunoSEQ multiplex PCR, lists solely in-frame clones and lacks some. The table has about 80,000 clones, about 88% seen once. Sequences were obtained from blood. The source is a woman aged 50 to 60 in good health.

The chain employs TRBV2 and TRBJ1-3; 7 bases map to TRBD1. Germline CDR1 reads SNHLY; CDR2 reads FYNNEI. J lost 4 bases, V lost 11 bases, and 5 bases had no gene match. The CDR3 runs 12 residues. CDR3 region: CARQGLGNTIYF. The CDR3 nucleotides read TGTGCCCGACAGGGATTAGGAAACACCATATATTTT.

The gene calls are TRBV24-1 and TRBJ2-7, with unresolved D. V lost 2 bases and J 7 bases, leaving 5 bases between the germline ends. The CDR3 consists of 11 residues. Germline CDR1 reads KGHDR; CDR2 reads SFDVKD. The CDR3 DNA follows: TGTGCCACCAGTGATTCCCGGGAGCAGTACTTC. This encodes CATSDSREQYF.

The chain couples TRBV6-5 to TRBJ1-2, with TRBD1 as a possible D gene (5 bases). The CDR3 length is 14 residues. Trimming took off 7 bases at V and 4 bases at J, with 16 bases between the two ends. Germline CDR1 reads MNHEY; CDR2 reads SVGAGI. For the CDR3, the DNA is TGTGCCAGCACCCAAGGGGCCCTCAGCTATGGCTACACCTTC. Translating it yields CASTQGALSYGYTF.